This is a list of T cell receptor beta chains from one sample in a study of CD8+ T cells in alopecia areata. The protocol was immunoSEQ multiplex PCR, while the TCRdb copy is restricted to in-frame clones and leaves out a portion. The table records around 170,000 clones, 40% to 55% of them present only once. Source: CD8+ T cells sorted from blood, taken at week 52, from a patient treated with tofacitinib. The receptor set was obtained from a human donor with alopecia areata. The CDR3 runs from the conserved cysteine through the conserved F or W. The D gene is left open where the match is weak. Where a row states a size, it is once, few, many or the class of an expanded clone; other rows omit it.

DNA: TGTGCCATCAGTGAATGGGACACTGAAGCTTTCTTT
CDR3: CAISEWDTEAFF
V: TRBV10-3
J: TRBJ1-1
size: few
D: .

DNA: TGTGCCAGCAGTATCGGGACAGCTAGCACAGATACGCAGTATTTT
CDR3: CASSIGTASTDTQYF
V: TRBV7-8
J: TRBJ2-3
size: .
D: TRBD1

DNA: TGTGCCAGCAGTTCAGACAGGTTCTACGAGCAGTACTTC
CDR3: CASSSDRFYEQYF
V: TRBV27
J: TRBJ2-7
size: few
D: .

DNA: TGTGCCAGCACTCAGTTCCCGGGACAGGAGAACAATGAGCAGTTCTTC
CDR3: CASTQFPGQENNEQFF
V: TRBV13
J: TRBJ2-1
size: few
D: TRBD1

DNA: TGTGCCTGGAGTCCGGACATCTATGGCTACACCTTC
CDR3: CAWSPDIYGYTF
V: TRBV30
J: TRBJ1-2
size: .
D: .

DNA: TGTGCCAGCAGCTTTGAGGATCAGCCCCAGCATTTT
CDR3: CASSFEDQPQHF
V: TRBV7-9
J: TRBJ1-5
size: .
D: .

DNA: TGCGCCAGCAGCTTGACGGTGAACACTGAAGCTTTCTTT
CDR3: CASSLTVNTEAFF
V: TRBV5-1
J: TRBJ1-1
size: .
D: .

DNA: TGTGCCAGTAGCTGGACCGTCACAGATACGCAGTATTTT
CDR3: CASSWTVTDTQYF
V: TRBV19
J: TRBJ2-3
size: few
D: .

DNA: TGTGCCAGCAGTGTACAGGGCACGAGGGACCTCCACTTT
CDR3: CASSVQGTRDLHF
V: TRBV6-1
J: TRBJ1-6
size: .
D: .

DNA: TGTGCCATCAGGGGACTCACGAATGAAAAACTGTTTTTT
CDR3: CAIRGLTNEKLFF
V: TRBV10-3
J: TRBJ1-4
size: .
D: .

DNA: TGTGCCAGCACCCCGTTGGCGACAGGGCAATGGTATGGCAATCAGCCCCAGCATTTT
CDR3: CASTPLATGQWYGNQPQHF
V: TRBV27
J: TRBJ1-5
size: .
D: TRBD1

DNA: TGTGCCAGCAGTTTGGTAGGAAGCTATGGCTACACCTTC
CDR3: CASSLVGSYGYTF
V: TRBV27
J: TRBJ1-2
size: .
D: .

DNA: TGTGCCCTTCGTCATACCGGGGAGCTGTTTTTT
CDR3: CALRHTGELFF
V: TRBV7-2
J: TRBJ2-2
size: .
D: .

DNA: TGTGCCAGCAGCAGATCAGGGGTTCAGCCCCAGCATTTT
CDR3: CASSRSGVQPQHF
V: TRBV7-9
J: TRBJ1-5
size: few
D: .

DNA: TGCAGCGTTGACGTCGGCCAAGGCTACGAGCAGTACTTC
CDR3: CSVDVGQGYEQYF
V: TRBV29-1
J: TRBJ2-7
size: .
D: .

DNA: TGCGCCAGCAGTTTCAACTCCTACGAGCAGTACTTC
CDR3: CASSFNSYEQYF
V: TRBV5-1
J: TRBJ2-7
size: once
D: .

DNA: TGTGCCAGCAGCTTAACTGTGGGAAACATTCAGTACTTC
CDR3: CASSLTVGNIQYF
V: TRBV7-3
J: TRBJ2-4
size: .
D: .

DNA: TGTGCCAGCAGCTCCCGGGCAGATACGCAGTATTTT
CDR3: CASSSRADTQYF
V: TRBV7-2
J: TRBJ2-3
size: .
D: .

DNA: TGTGCCAGCAGTAGCCCTAGCGGGCGCACAGATACGCAGTATTTT
CDR3: CASSSPSGRTDTQYF
V: TRBV6-5
J: TRBJ2-3
size: few
D: TRBD2

DNA: TGTGCCAGCAGCTACCCCGGTCGGGTGCCGGAGACCCAGTACTTC
CDR3: CASSYPGRVPETQYF
V: TRBV7-9
J: TRBJ2-5
size: .
D: .

DNA: TGTGCCAGCAGCGGTCAGAACTATGGCTACACCTTC
CDR3: CASSGQNYGYTF
V: TRBV9
J: TRBJ1-2
size: .
D: .

DNA: TGTGCCAGCAGCTTAGATCGGGTCGGGCAGTACACTGAAGCTTTCTTT
CDR3: CASSLDRVGQYTEAFF
V: TRBV11-2
J: TRBJ1-1
size: few
D: .

DNA: TGTGCCAGCAGCTCCCTTAGCGGGGGGCCGTCCTACGAGCAGTACTTC
CDR3: CASSSLSGGPSYEQYF
V: TRBV5-6
J: TRBJ2-7
size: .
D: TRBD2

DNA: TGCAGCGTTTACGCGAACTATGGCTACACCTTC
CDR3: CSVYANYGYTF
V: TRBV29-1
J: TRBJ1-2
size: many
D: .

DNA: TGTGCCAGCAGTTACGGACCAGGGGTCTCCTACAATGAGCAGTTCTTC
CDR3: CASSYGPGVSYNEQFF
V: TRBV6-5
J: TRBJ2-1
size: .
D: .

DNA: TGTGCCAGCAGCCCCTTGGGGCAGGGGACAGATACGCAGTATTTT
CDR3: CASSPLGQGTDTQYF
V: TRBV13
J: TRBJ2-3
size: few
D: .

DNA: TGTGCCAGCAGTTACTCGGAAGGGGAAATGCACAATGAGCAGTTCTTC
CDR3: CASSYSEGEMHNEQFF
V: TRBV6-5
J: TRBJ2-1
size: .
D: .

DNA: TGTGCCAGCAGCTTAGGGAGGGACAACACCGGGGAGCTGTTTTTT
CDR3: CASSLGRDNTGELFF
V: TRBV13
J: TRBJ2-2
size: once
D: .

DNA: TGCGCCAGCACACTAGCGGGGGCCCCCCGGAACACCGGGGAGCTGTTTTTT
CDR3: CASTLAGAPRNTGELFF
V: TRBV5-1
J: TRBJ2-2
size: few
D: TRBD2

DNA: TGCGCCAGCAGCCGGGGACGTAGCACAGATACGCAGTATTTT
CDR3: CASSRGRSTDTQYF
V: TRBV4-3
J: TRBJ2-3
size: .
D: .

DNA: TGTGCCAGCAGCGCGAGACAGGGCCGGGCCAACGAGCAGTACTTC
CDR3: CASSARQGRANEQYF
V: TRBV9
J: TRBJ2-7
size: .
D: TRBD1

DNA: TGTGCCAGCAGCCAAGAGGACAAACAGGGGGGATATATCTACGAGCAGTACTTC
CDR3: CASSQEDKQGGYIYEQYF
V: TRBV14
J: TRBJ2-7
size: .
D: TRBD1

DNA: TGTGCCAGCAGTCCTGGGGCAGGGGGCTCCAACTATGGCTACACCTTC
CDR3: CASSPGAGGSNYGYTF
V: TRBV25-1
J: TRBJ1-2
size: few
D: TRBD1

DNA: TGTGCCAGCAGCCGAACCCAGGGGACTAATGAAAAACTGTTTTTT
CDR3: CASSRTQGTNEKLFF
V: TRBV6-6
J: TRBJ1-4
size: few
D: .

DNA: TGCAGTGCTAGGACAGTCTATGGCTACACCTTC
CDR3: CSARTVYGYTF
V: TRBV20-1
J: TRBJ1-2
size: few
D: .

DNA: TGTGCCAGCTCTTGGGGGAACACTGAAGCTTTCTTT
CDR3: CASSWGNTEAFF
V: TRBV5-6
J: TRBJ1-1
size: few
D: .

DNA: TGTGCCAGCAGTGAAATAGCGGGTTCCTACGAGCAGTACTTC
CDR3: CASSEIAGSYEQYF
V: TRBV2
J: TRBJ2-7
size: once
D: TRBD2

DNA: TGTGCCAGCAGTTCCAGGGACAGGGAACCTTACGAGCAGTACTTC
CDR3: CASSSRDREPYEQYF
V: TRBV27
J: TRBJ2-7
size: few
D: TRBD1

DNA: TGTGCCAGCAGCATTACCGGGACAGGGATCGACGAGCAGTACTTC
CDR3: CASSITGTGIDEQYF
V: TRBV13
J: TRBJ2-7
size: few
D: TRBD1

DNA: TGTGCCAGCAGTTTAGGGACTAGCGGGGGCAAAAACATTCAGTACTTC
CDR3: CASSLGTSGGKNIQYF
V: TRBV27
J: TRBJ2-4
size: .
D: TRBD2